A single sample gave rise to the 5 T cell receptor beta chains below, sequenced in a study of T cell repertoires in cytomegalovirus infection. TCRdb re-analysed the reads in MiXCR, keeping a single row per CDR3 protein. Of some 350,000 distinct CDR3 sequences listed, roughly a third are singletons. These receptors are not linked to any known antigen. Specimen: cultured PBMCs, collected from culture after CMV antigen stimulation. These TCRs come from a human donor in good health (CMV status not recorded). Some clones in this sample may be carry-over from other donors' samples.

For the CDR3, the DNA is TGCGCCAGCAGCCAAGATTGGACGGTAGCGGAATACAATGAGCAGTTCTTC. Translated, it gives CASSQDWTVAEYNEQFF. V is TRBV4-1 and J is TRBJ2-1; tentative D call: TRBD2 (6 bases). CDR3 size: 17 residues. V lost 0 bases and J 4 bases, leaving 16 bases between the germline ends. The V gene's germline CDR1 is MGHRA and CDR2 YSYEKL.

The J gene is TRBJ1-1, the V gene TRBV18; D perhaps matches TRBD1 (5 bases). CDR1 is KGHSH, CDR2 LQKENI, per germline. The V and J ends lost 1 base and 5 bases respectively, with 14 bases between them. CDR3 length equals 15 residues. The CDR3 DNA reads as TGTGCCAGCTCACCACGGGGGAGCGGAGGAACTGAAGCTTTCTTT. Encoded protein: CASSPRGSGGTEAFF.

The chain links TRBV7-2 to TRBJ2-3; D unclear. CDR1 is SGHTA and CDR2 is FQGNSA in the germline V gene. The CDR3 is 15 residues long. V dropped 0 bases and J dropped 0 bases, with 7 bases sitting between them. For the CDR3, the DNA is TGTGCCAGCAGCTTAGCCGCAACTAGCACAGATACGCAGTATTTT. This gives the protein CASSLAATSTDTQYF.

This clonotype was detected many times. The DNA of the CDR3 is TGTGCCAGCAGCTCCGACAGGGGGATCGAGACCCAGTACTTC. The encoded protein is CASSSDRGIETQYF. The rearrangement links TRBV7-2 to TRBJ2-5, with 9 nucleotides matching TRBD1. The junction had 5 bases not matched to a gene; V was cut back by 4 bases and J by 5 bases. Germline V gene data show CDR1 as SGHTA and CDR2 as FQGNSA. This CDR3 region has 14 residues.

The chain is built from TRBV6-8 and TRBJ2-5, with 8 bases matching TRBD2. CDR3 length: 14 amino acids. Germline CDR1 and CDR2: MNHGY and SAAAGT. V lost 1 base and J lost 5; bases outside the gene matches: 3. CDR3 sequence (DNA): TGTGCCAGCAGTTACTGGGGACTAGGCGAGACCCAGTACTTC. This translates into CASSYWGLGETQYF.